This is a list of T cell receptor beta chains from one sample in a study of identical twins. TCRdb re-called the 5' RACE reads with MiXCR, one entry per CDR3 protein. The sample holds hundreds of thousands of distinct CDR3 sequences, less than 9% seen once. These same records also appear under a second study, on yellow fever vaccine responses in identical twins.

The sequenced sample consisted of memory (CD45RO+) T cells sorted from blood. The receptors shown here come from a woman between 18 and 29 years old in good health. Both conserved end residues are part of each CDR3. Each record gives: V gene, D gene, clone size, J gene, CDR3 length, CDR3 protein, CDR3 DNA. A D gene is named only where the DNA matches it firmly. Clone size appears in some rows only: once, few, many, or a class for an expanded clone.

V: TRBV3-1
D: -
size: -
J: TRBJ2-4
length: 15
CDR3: CASSPVGVAKNIQYF
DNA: TGTGCCAGCAGCCCTGTGGGCGTAGCCAAAAACATTCAGTACTTC

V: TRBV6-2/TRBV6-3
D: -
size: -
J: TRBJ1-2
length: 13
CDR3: CASTQEASRGYTF
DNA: TGTGCCAGCACTCAGGAGGCGTCTCGGGGCTACACCTTC

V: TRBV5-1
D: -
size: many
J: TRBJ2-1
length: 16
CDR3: CASSLSASLGTNEQFF
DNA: TGCGCCAGCAGCTTGTCGGCTAGTTTGGGGACCAATGAGCAGTTCTTC

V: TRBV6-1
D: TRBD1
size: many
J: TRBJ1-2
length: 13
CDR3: CASFTGGARGYTF
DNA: TGTGCCAGTTTTACAGGGGGCGCGAGAGGCTACACCTTC

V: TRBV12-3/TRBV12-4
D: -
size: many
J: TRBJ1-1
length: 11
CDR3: CASIGQSEAFF
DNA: TGTGCCAGCATCGGACAGAGTGAAGCTTTCTTT

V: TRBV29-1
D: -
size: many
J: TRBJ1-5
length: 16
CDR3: CSVGGSGGRGNQPQHF
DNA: TGCAGCGTTGGTGGGTCGGGTGGACGGGGGAATCAGCCCCAGCATTTT

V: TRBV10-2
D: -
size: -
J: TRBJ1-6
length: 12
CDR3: CASRESGSPLHF
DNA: TGCGCCAGCAGGGAGTCGGGCTCACCCCTCCACTTT

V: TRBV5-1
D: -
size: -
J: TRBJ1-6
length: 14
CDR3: CASSAVGDNSPLHF
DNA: TGCGCCAGCAGCGCGGTTGGGGATAATTCACCCCTCCACTTT

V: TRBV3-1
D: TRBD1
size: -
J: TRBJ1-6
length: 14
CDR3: CASSHRQGEPPLHF
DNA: TGTGCCAGCAGCCACCGACAGGGGGAACCACCCCTCCACTTT

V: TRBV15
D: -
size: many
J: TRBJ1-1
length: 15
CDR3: CATSRGTGGNTEAFF
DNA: TGTGCCACCAGCAGAGGGACGGGGGGGAACACTGAAGCTTTCTTT

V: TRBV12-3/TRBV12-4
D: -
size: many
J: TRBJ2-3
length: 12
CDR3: CASSPGLDTQYF
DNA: TGTGCCAGCAGTCCCGGTTTAGATACGCAGTATTTT

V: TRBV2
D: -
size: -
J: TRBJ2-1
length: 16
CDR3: CASSVEGLSSYNEQFF
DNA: TGTGCCAGCAGTGTAGAAGGATTGAGCTCCTACAATGAGCAGTTCTTC

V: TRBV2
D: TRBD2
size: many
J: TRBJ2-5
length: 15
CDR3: CASTARTSGQETQYF
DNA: TGTGCCAGCACCGCTAGGACTAGCGGTCAAGAGACCCAGTACTTC

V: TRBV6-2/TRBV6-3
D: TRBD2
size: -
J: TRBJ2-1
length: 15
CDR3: CASRLLAGVYNEQFF
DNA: TGTGCCAGCAGGTTACTAGCGGGGGTGTACAATGAGCAGTTCTTC

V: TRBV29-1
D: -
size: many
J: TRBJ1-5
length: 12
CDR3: CSVAGDNQPQHF
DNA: TGCAGCGTAGCAGGGGACAATCAGCCCCAGCATTTT

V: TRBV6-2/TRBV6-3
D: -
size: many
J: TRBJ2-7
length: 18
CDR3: CASSYSLILGTVSYEQYF
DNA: TGTGCCAGCAGTTACTCATTAATCCTCGGGACCGTCTCCTACGAGCAGTACTTC

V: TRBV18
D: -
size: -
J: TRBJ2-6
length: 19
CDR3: CASSPPGGSGRSGANVLTF
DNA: TGTGCCAGCTCACCACCAGGGGGTTCAGGGCGCTCTGGGGCCAACGTCCTGACTTTC

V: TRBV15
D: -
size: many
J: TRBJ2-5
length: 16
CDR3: CATSRDLWGYQETQYF
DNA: TGTGCCACCAGCAGAGATCTTTGGGGGTACCAAGAGACCCAGTACTTC

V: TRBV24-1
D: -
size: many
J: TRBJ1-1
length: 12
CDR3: CATSDGGREAFF
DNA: TGTGCCACCAGTGATGGGGGCAGGGAAGCTTTCTTT

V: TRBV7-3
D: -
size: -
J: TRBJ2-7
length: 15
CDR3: CASSLMSGNSYEQYF
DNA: TGTGCCAGCAGCTTAATGTCAGGAAACTCCTACGAGCAGTACTTC

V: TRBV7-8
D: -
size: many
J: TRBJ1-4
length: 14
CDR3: CASTRTGSGEKLFF
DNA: TGTGCCAGCACCCGTACAGGGAGCGGTGAAAAACTGTTTTTT

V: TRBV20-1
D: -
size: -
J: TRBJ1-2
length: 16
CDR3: CSAAADLTAEQYGYTF
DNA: TGCAGTGCGGCCGCCGACCTGACAGCGGAACAATATGGCTACACCTTC

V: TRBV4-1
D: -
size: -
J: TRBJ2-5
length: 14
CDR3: CASSQGRSQETQYF
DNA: TGCGCCAGCAGCCAAGGACGAAGCCAAGAGACCCAGTACTTC

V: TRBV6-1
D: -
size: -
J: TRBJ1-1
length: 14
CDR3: CASRGQSMNTEAFF
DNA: TGTGCCAGCAGGGGACAAAGCATGAACACTGAAGCTTTCTTT

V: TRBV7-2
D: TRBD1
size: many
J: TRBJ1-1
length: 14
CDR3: CASSSRTGNTEAFF
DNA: TGTGCCAGCAGCTCACGGACAGGGAACACTGAAGCTTTCTTT

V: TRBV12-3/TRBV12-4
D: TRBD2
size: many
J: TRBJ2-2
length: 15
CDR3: CASRRSGRIGGELFF
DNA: TGTGCCAGCCGACGAAGCGGGAGAATAGGGGGGGAGCTGTTTTTT

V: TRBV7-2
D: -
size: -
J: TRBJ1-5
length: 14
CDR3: CASSALGLVQPQHF
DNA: TGTGCCAGCAGCGCCCTTGGTTTGGTTCAGCCCCAGCATTTT

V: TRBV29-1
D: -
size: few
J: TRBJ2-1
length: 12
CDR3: CSVPTTYNEQFF
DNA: TGCAGCGTCCCTACTACTTACAATGAGCAGTTCTTC

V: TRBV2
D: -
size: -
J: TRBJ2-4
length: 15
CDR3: CASSWVGAAKNIQYF
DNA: TGTGCCAGCAGTTGGGTGGGAGCGGCCAAAAACATTCAGTACTTC

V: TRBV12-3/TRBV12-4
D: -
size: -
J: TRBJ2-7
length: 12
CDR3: CASRLGTAGQYF
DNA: TGTGCCAGCAGACTCGGGACCGCGGGGCAGTACTTC

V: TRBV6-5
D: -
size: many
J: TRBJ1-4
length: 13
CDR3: CASSYSGLEKLFF
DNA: TGTGCCAGCAGTTACTCAGGGCTGGAAAAACTGTTTTTT

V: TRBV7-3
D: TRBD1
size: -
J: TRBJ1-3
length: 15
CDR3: CASSLQGGPGNTIYF
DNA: TGTGCCAGCAGCCTACAGGGGGGACCAGGAAACACCATATATTTT

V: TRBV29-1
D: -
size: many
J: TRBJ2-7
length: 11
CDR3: CSVARSGEQYF
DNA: TGCAGCGTTGCCAGGTCGGGCGAGCAGTACTTC

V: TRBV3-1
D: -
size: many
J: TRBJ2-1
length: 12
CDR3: CASSQNRAEQFF
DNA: TGTGCCAGCAGCCAAAATCGGGCTGAGCAGTTCTTC

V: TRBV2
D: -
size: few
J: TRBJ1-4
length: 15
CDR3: CASSMLPGQGKLFFF
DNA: -

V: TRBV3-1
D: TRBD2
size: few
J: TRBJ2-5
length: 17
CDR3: CASSRGISGSVQETQYF
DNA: TGTGCCAGCAGCCGGGGGATTAGCGGGAGTGTCCAAGAGACCCAGTACTTC

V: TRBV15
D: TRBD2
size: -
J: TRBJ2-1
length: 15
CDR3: CATSRTSGPYNEQFF
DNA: TGTGCCACCAGCAGGACTAGCGGGCCTTACAATGAGCAGTTCTTC

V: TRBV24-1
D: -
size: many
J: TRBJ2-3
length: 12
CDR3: CATSEVPDTQYF
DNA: TGTGCCACCAGTGAGGTCCCAGATACGCAGTATTTT

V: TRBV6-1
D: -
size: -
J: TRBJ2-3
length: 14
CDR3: CASTLQGGSDTQYF
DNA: TGTGCCAGCACACTCCAAGGAGGGTCGGATACGCAGTATTTT

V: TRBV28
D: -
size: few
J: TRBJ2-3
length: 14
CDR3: CASSRGLPTDTQYF
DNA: TGTGCCAGCAGCCGGGGACTTCCCACAGATACGCAGTATTTT

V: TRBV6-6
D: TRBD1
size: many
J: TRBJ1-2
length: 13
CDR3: CASSPGQVAGYTF
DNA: TGTGCCAGCAGTCCGGGACAGGTGGCTGGCTACACCTTC

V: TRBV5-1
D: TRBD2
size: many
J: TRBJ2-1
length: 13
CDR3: CASSLRLAQEQFF
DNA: TGCGCCAGCAGCTTAAGACTAGCTCAGGAGCAGTTCTTC

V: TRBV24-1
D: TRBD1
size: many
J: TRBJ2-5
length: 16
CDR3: CATSDDRDRGIETQYF
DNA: TGTGCCACCAGTGATGATCGGGACAGGGGTATTGAGACCCAGTACTTC

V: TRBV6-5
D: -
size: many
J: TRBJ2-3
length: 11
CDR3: CASGLADTQYF
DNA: TGTGCCAGCGGGCTAGCGGATACGCAGTATTTT

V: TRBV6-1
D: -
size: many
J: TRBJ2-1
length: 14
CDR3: CASQGRGKYNEQFF
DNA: TGTGCCAGTCAGGGGCGGGGGAAGTACAATGAGCAGTTCTTC

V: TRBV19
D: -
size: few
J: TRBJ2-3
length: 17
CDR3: CASSRDFKGRSTDTQYF
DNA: TGTGCCAGTAGTCGGGACTTCAAAGGGAGAAGCACAGATACGCAGTATTTT

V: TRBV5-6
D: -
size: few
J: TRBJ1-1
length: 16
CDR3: CASSLGDGFRDGEAFF
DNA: TGTGCCAGCAGCTTGGGAGACGGATTCAGGGACGGTGAAGCTTTCTTT

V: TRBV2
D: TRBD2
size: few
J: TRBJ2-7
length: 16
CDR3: CAIGGLPSGMTYEQYF
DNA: TGTGCCATTGGGGGGCTTCCTAGCGGGATGACCTACGAGCAGTACTTC

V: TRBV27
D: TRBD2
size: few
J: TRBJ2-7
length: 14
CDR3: CASSLKAGAYEQYF
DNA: TGTGCCAGCAGTTTAAAGGCGGGGGCCTACGAGCAGTACTTC

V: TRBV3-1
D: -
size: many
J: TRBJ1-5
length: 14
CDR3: CASSQGAGNQPQHF
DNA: TGTGCCAGCAGCCAAGGGGCAGGCAATCAGCCCCAGCATTTT

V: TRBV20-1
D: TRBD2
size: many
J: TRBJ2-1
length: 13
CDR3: CSASELAGEGWLF
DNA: TGCAGTGCTAGTGAACTAGCGGGAGAAGGATGGCTCTTC

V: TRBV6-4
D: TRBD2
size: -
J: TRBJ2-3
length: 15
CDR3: CASSDSTSGGDTQYF
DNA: TGTGCCAGCAGTGACTCGACTAGCGGGGGAGATACGCAGTATTTT

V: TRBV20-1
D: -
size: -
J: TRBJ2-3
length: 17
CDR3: CCARDRARRVGTDTQYF
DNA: TGCTGTGCTAGAGATAGGGCCAGGCGGGTTGGCACAGATACGCAGTATTTT

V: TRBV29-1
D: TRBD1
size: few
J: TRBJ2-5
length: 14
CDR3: CSARKDRVGGTQYF
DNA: TGCAGCGCCAGAAAGGACAGGGTCGGAGGGACCCAGTACTTC

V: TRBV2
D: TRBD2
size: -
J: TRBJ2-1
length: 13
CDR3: CASVGLENNEQFF
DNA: TGTGCCAGCGTCGGACTAGAGAACAATGAGCAGTTCTTC

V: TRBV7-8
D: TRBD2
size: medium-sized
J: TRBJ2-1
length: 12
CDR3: CASSPTSGRKFF
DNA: TGTGCCAGCAGTCCGACTAGCGGGAGGAAGTTCTTC

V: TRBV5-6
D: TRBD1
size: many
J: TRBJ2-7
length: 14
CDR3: CASSWGQGAYEQYF
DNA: TGTGCCAGCAGCTGGGGACAGGGGGCCTACGAGCAGTACTTC